A single sample gave rise to the 2 T cell receptor beta chains below, sequenced in a study of T cells after yellow fever vaccination. TCRdb independently ran MiXCR on the 5' RACE reads; one entry per CDR3 protein. The sample lists a few hundred thousand distinct CDR3 sequences; 6.5% to 8.5% were seen once. The sample was CD4+ T cells sorted from PBMCs, taken 15 days after the yellow fever booster vaccination. The receptors stem from a man between 25 and 39 years old who received the YFV17D yellow fever vaccine.

This clonotype appeared a few times. The J gene is TRBJ2-5, the V gene TRBV10-3; 10 bases align to TRBD1. Germline V gives CDR1 ENHRY, CDR2 SYGVKD. The CDR3 spans 13 residues. V shed 6 bases and J 3 bases; nucleotides not matched to a gene: 1. In nucleotides, the CDR3 is TGTGCCATCAGGGGGACAGGGGAAGAGACCCAGTACTTC. Translation gives CAIRGTGEETQYF.

This clonotype turned up a few times. The chain recombines TRBV5-4 with TRBJ2-1; D uncertain. Per the germline V gene, CDR1 is SGHNT and CDR2 is YYREEE (reference sequence). The CDR3 is 13 amino acids. V dropped 4 bases and J dropped 9 bases, with 14 bases sitting between them. The CDR3 is CASSPRPPFEQFF. CDR3 coding DNA: TGTGCCAGCAGCCCAAGACCCCCTTTTGAGCAGTTCTTC.